Listed below are T cell receptor beta chains from one sample, sequenced in a study of cytomegalovirus exposure and HLA in healthy donors. Sequencing used immunoSEQ multiplex PCR; TCRdb keeps in-frame clones, though not all of them. The sample's table shows around 140,000 clones. Specimen: PBMCs. These receptors came from a male donor in good health and CMV-seronegative. The conserved cysteine and the conserved F or W are not part of the CDR3 here.

j_gene: TRBJ2-1
v_gene: TRBV18
CDR3aa: ASSPSSDLSYNEQF

j_gene: TRBJ1-1
v_gene: TRBV6-1
CDR3aa: ASSERPRTEAF

j_gene: TRBJ1-1
v_gene: TRBV2
CDR3aa: ASSEGGRTEAF

j_gene: TRBJ1-1
v_gene: TRBV29-1
CDR3aa: SVTGRTEAF

j_gene: TRBJ1-2
v_gene: TRBV7-9
CDR3aa: ASSSWTGVYGYT

j_gene: TRBJ2-1
v_gene: TRBV2
CDR3aa: ASSPDRGTYNEQF

j_gene: TRBJ1-6
v_gene: TRBV7-3
CDR3aa: ASSLNRENSPLH

j_gene: TRBJ2-3
v_gene: TRBV7-8
CDR3aa: ASSWGSGATQY

j_gene: TRBJ1-2
v_gene: TRBV5-6
CDR3aa: ASSLEAGGGYGYT

j_gene: TRBJ2-7
v_gene: TRBV5-4
CDR3aa: ASSISGSTHEQY

j_gene: TRBJ1-2
v_gene: TRBV4-3
CDR3aa: ASSLMNGKKGDGYT

j_gene: TRBJ2-3
v_gene: TRBV5-4
CDR3aa: ASSPGTATDTQY

j_gene: TRBJ1-5
v_gene: TRBV10-3
CDR3aa: AISEGDQPQH

j_gene: TRBJ2-7
v_gene: TRBV25-1
CDR3aa: ASRPGLAGGPREQY

j_gene: TRBJ2-7
v_gene: TRBV6-5
CDR3aa: ASSYSLALSYEQY

j_gene: TRBJ2-1
v_gene: TRBV29-1
CDR3aa: SVVVAGGPINEQF

j_gene: TRBJ1-4
v_gene: TRBV4-3
CDR3aa: ASSPGGGSGEKLF

j_gene: TRBJ1-4
v_gene: TRBV30
CDR3aa: AWSRAAGKLF